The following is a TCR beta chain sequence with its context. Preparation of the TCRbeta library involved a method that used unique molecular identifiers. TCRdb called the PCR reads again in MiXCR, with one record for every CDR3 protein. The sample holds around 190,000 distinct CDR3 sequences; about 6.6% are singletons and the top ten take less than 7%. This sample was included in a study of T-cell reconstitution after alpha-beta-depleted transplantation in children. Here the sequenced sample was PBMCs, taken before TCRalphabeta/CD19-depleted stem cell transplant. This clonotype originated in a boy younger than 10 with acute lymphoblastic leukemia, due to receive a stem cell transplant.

The CDR3 sequence is CASSPDRVTGELFF. CDR3 sequence (DNA): TGTGCCAGCAGCCCGGACAGGGTGACAGGGGAGCTGTTTTTT. The chain employs TRBV7-8 and TRBJ2-2, with TRBD1 matching 8 bases. V lost 5 bases and J lost 8; bases outside the gene matches: 7. From germline, CDR1 is SGHVS and CDR2 FQNEAQ. The CDR3 totals 14 residues. Based on the CDR3 plus reference TRBV7-8 and TRBJ2-2, the full variable domain is GAGVSQSPRYKVAKRGQDVALRCDPISGHVSLFWYQQALGQGPEFLTYFQNEAQLDKSGLPSDRFFAERPEGSVSTLKIQRTQQEDSAVYLCASSPDRVTGELFFGEGSRLTVL.